This TCR beta chain was recorded in a study of control samples from healthy donors and cancer patients. This clone has a handful of counts. The table came from immunoSEQ multiplex PCR; TCRdb's copy has only in-frame clones and leaves some out. Here the sample spans approximately 90,000 clones, about 85% being singletons. Germline V gene data show CDR1 as SGDLS and CDR2 as YYNGEE. Trimming pared 0 bases from V and 10 bases from J, leaving 37 bases between. CDR3 size: 21 residues. The receptor was derived from a woman in her thirties or forties in good health. The J gene is TRBJ1-1, the V gene TRBV9, with D tentatively TRBD1 (6 bases). Sequenced: blood. CDR3 sequence: CASSVGKMVGGAPSPNPGAFF. The DNA of the CDR3 is TGTGCCAGCAGCGTAGGAAAGATGGTAGGGGGGGCGCCTAGCCCCAATCCGGGAGCTTTCTTT.